One and the same sample provided the 26 T cell receptor beta chains below, sequenced in a study of Graves' ophthalmopathy and Graves' hyperthyroidism. Amplification of the TCR beta CDR3 regions used RNA transcripts (as template). Scientists carried out first-round RT-PCR using HTBI primers and then a second-round multiplex PCR. Using its own MiXCR run on the multiplex PCR reads, TCRdb lists one record per CDR3 protein. The profile shows almost 400,000 distinct CDR3 sequences, 15% to 20% of them singletons. Input material: peripheral blood. The receptors were sampled from a woman younger than 35 with Graves' ophthalmopathy.

This clonotype was found many times. The chain employs TRBV6-2 or TRBV6-3 and TRBJ2-2; 7 positions agree with TRBD1. CDR3 length: 17 amino acids. The V gene end was trimmed by 7 bases and the J gene end by 0 bases; junction bases not matched to a gene: 11. From germline, CDR1 is MNHEY and CDR2 SVGEGT. The CDR3 DNA reads TGTGCCAGCACTAAAAGACGGGGACAGACGAACACCGGGGAGCTGTTTTTT. Protein product: CASTKRRGQTNTGELFF.

This clonotype came up many times. The rearrangement joins TRBV7-2 to TRBJ1-1; D is undetermined. V was cut by 3 bases and J by 8 bases, with 4 bases left in between. The CDR3 has 10 residues. Per germline, CDR1 SGHTA and CDR2 FQGNSA. The CDR3 DNA is TGTGCCAGCAGCTTCGCGGAAGCTTTCTTT. Its protein product is CASSFAEAFF.

Ten or more counts support this clonotype. The V and J genes are TRBV6-1 and TRBJ2-5; TRBD1 matches at 7 bases. CDR3 length equals 13 residues. The V and J ends lost 2 bases and 5 bases, in that order; junction bases with no gene match: 2. Germline CDR1 and CDR2: MNHNS and SASEGT. The CDR3 sequence: CASSERGRETQYF. The CDR3 DNA follows: TGTGCCAGCAGTGAAAGGGGGCGGGAGACCCAGTACTTC.

This clonotype was seen at least ten times. The chain combines TRBV3-1 with TRBJ1-1, with 7 positions matching TRBD1. Germline CDR1 and CDR2: LGHDT and YNNKEL (reference sequence). The V segment lost 4 bases and the J segment 0 bases; nucleotides outside the gene matches: 2. CDR3 length: 14 residues. CDR3 residues: CASSRGTVNTEAFF. The CDR3 nucleotides are TGTGCCAGCAGCCGCGGGACAGTGAACACTGAAGCTTTCTTT.

The chain recombines TRBV12-3 or TRBV12-4 with TRBJ2-2; D call uncertain. This CDR3 spans 10 amino acids. Deletions cut 6 bases from V and 9 bases from J, with 5 bases between. The CDR3 DNA reads TGTGCCAGCAGCACTAGGGAGCTGTTTTTT. This encodes CASSTRELFF.

The chain has TRBV18 and TRBJ1-1, with 10 positions matching TRBD1. The J segment lost 10 bases and the V segment lost 3 bases, leaving 5 bases of the junction unmatched. Germline V gene sequence: CDR1 KGHSH, CDR2 LQKENI. This CDR3 has 13 residues. The CDR3 protein is CASSPSDRGLAFF. The DNA of the CDR3 is TGTGCCAGCTCACCCTCGGACAGGGGGTTAGCTTTCTTT.

This clonotype was counted many times. The chain recombines TRBV5-1 with TRBJ2-7; TRBD1 agrees at 7 bases. V lost 7 bases to trimming and J lost 3 bases; unmatched junction nucleotides: 16. The CDR3 spans 16 residues. Germline CDR1 reads SGHRS; CDR2 reads YFSETQ. CDR3 loop: CASSKKIGTVDYEQYF. The CDR3 region has the DNA TGCGCCAGCTCTAAAAAAATTGGGACAGTTGACTACGAGCAGTACTTC.

This clonotype has a count of ten or more. The chain joins TRBV20-1 to TRBJ2-7; D call uncertain. Germline V gene sequence: CDR1 DFQATT, CDR2 SNEGSKA (reference sequence). Trimming pared 2 bases from V and 6 bases from J, leaving 17 bases between. The CDR3 is made up of 14 amino acids. Here the CDR3 reads CSARKPGPPGEQYF. The CDR3 bases are TGCAGTGCTAGAAAACCGGGCCCCCCTGGCGAGCAGTACTTC.

This clonotype has a handful of counts. A much larger clone differs by one base, so this may be a read error. Lacking the conserved final phenylalanine or tryptophan, this CDR3 likely reflects a read error. Written as DNA, the CDR3 is TGTGCCAGCGGTAACCCGGTGAACACTGAAGCTTTCCTT. Encoded protein: CASGNPVNTEAFL. The rearrangement uses TRBV6-2 or TRBV6-3 and TRBJ1-1; D is undetermined. This CDR3 region has 13 residues. V lost 8 bases to trimming and J lost 0 bases, with 10 bases between them. Germline CDR1 reads MNHEY; CDR2 reads SVGEGT.

This clonotype was seen many times. The rearrangement uses TRBV30 and TRBJ1-5, with a tentative D call TRBD1 (5 bases). The CDR3 runs 14 residues. Trimming removed 4 bases from V and 2 bases from J, with 12 bases in between. The germline V gene encodes CDR1 GTSNPN and CDR2 SVGIG (reference sequence). CDR3 sequence reads: CAWNVRGGNQPQHF. CDR3 coding DNA: TGTGCCTGGAATGTTAGGGGAGGCAATCAGCCCCAGCATTTT.

The rearrangement links TRBV12-3 or TRBV12-4 to TRBJ2-7, with TRBD1 matching 7 bases. Trimming cost V 6 bases and J 3 bases; bases outside gene matches: 8. The CDR3 is made up of 14 amino acids. Here the CDR3 DNA reads TGTGCCAGCAGCCCAGGACAGGTACTCTACGAGCAGTACTTC. Its protein is CASSPGQVLYEQYF.

This clonotype has only a few counts. This CDR3 reads CASSQDLIGRQGIDEQYF. The DNA for the CDR3 is TGCGCCAGCAGCCAAGATTTAATAGGGCGACAGGGGATCGACGAGCAGTACTTC. The chain uses TRBV4-3 and TRBJ2-7; 8 positions agree with TRBD1. V lost 0 bases, J lost 5 bases, and 15 bases stayed unmatched. Germline V gene sequence: CDR1 LGHNA, CDR2 YSLEER. The CDR3 is 18 amino acids.

This clonotype was recorded many times. The V gene is TRBV7-9, the J gene TRBJ2-5; D is unclear. Germline V gives CDR1 SEHNR, CDR2 FQNEAQ (reference sequence). V was shortened by 2 bases and J by 5 bases, with 6 bases between the two germline ends. The CDR3 is made up of 12 amino acids. CDR3 region: CASSLRAETQYF. The CDR3 DNA follows: TGTGCCAGCAGCTTAAGGGCGGAGACCCAGTACTTC. The full variable domain, its missing parts supplied by reference TRBV7-9 and TRBJ2-5, is DTGVSQNPRHKITKRGQNVTFRCDPISEHNRLYWYRQTLGQGPEFLTYFQNEAQLEKSRLLSDRFSAERPKGSFSTLEIQRTEQGDSAMYLCASSLRAETQYFGPGTRLLVL.

This clonotype appeared a few times. J is TRBJ2-4 and V is TRBV5-1, with TRBD2 as a possible D gene (5 bases). Trimming cost V 3 bases and J 8 bases, with 18 bases left between them. The germline CDR1 and CDR2 sequences are SGHRS and YFSETQ. This CDR3 is 15 amino acids long. The CDR3 coding sequence is TGCGCCAGCAGCTCATACGTCGGGGTGCGAGACATTCAGTACTTC. This encodes CASSSYVGVRDIQYF.

This clonotype was counted many times. The J gene is TRBJ2-7, the V gene TRBV29-1; 9 bases agree with TRBD1. Germline CDR1 SQVTM, CDR2 ANQGSEA. The CDR3 totals 12 residues. The ends lost 5 bases at V and 4 bases at J; junction bases unmatched: 3. The CDR3: CSVRDRVYEQYF. The CDR3 bases are TGCAGCGTTAGGGACAGGGTATACGAGCAGTACTTC.

This clonotype was recorded at least ten times. The rearrangement joins TRBV6-5 to TRBJ1-1, with 10 positions matching TRBD1. Germline-derived CDR1 and CDR2 are MNHEY and SVGAGI. The CDR3 contains 17 residues. J was trimmed by 5 bases and V by 2 bases; bases with no gene match: 11. Here the CDR3 DNA reads TGTGCCAGCAGTTACGAGGGGGACAGGGGAGTTGAGACTGAAGCTTTCTTT. This gives the protein CASSYEGDRGVETEAFF.

This clonotype was detected many times. CDR3 nucleotide sequence: TGTGCCAGCAGTTTCCCGCCGACAGGGGCCTACGAGCAGTACTTC. Encoded protein: CASSFPPTGAYEQYF. V and J are TRBV6-2 or TRBV6-3 and TRBJ2-7; 8 bases are shared with TRBD1. Unmatched junction bases numbered 7, after V lost 4 bases and J lost 2 bases. The CDR3 runs 15 residues. CDR1 is MNHEY, CDR2 SVGEGT, per germline.

The chain joins TRBV30 to TRBJ1-2, with D unclear. Trimming shortened V by 4 bases and J by 5 bases, and 14 bases separated the two germline ends. This CDR3 contains 13 residues. CDR1 and CDR2 (germline): GTSNPN, SVGIG (reference sequence). CDR3 residues: CAWMSGVGYGYTF. As DNA, the CDR3 is TGTGCCTGGATGTCGGGAGTTGGGTATGGCTACACCTTC. The variable domain in full, completed from reference TRBV30 and TRBJ1-2, reads SQTIHQWPATLVQPVGSPLSLECTVEGTSNPNLYWYRQAAGRGLQLLFYSVGIGQISSEVPQNLSASRPQDRQFILSSKKLLLSDSGFYLCAWMSGVGYGYTFGSGTRLTVV.

The chain carries TRBV19 and TRBJ1-1, with unresolved D. The CDR3 consists of 12 residues. The ends were cut back, 4 bases at V and 4 bases at J, with 7 bases in the middle. The germline V gene encodes CDR1 LNHDA and CDR2 SQIVND (reference sequence). The CDR3 protein is CASSREGTEAFF. For the CDR3, the DNA is TGTGCCAGTAGTAGGGAGGGCACTGAAGCTTTCTTT.

This clonotype was found many times. The chain recombines TRBV24-1 with TRBJ2-2, with a tentative D call TRBD1 (5 bases). The CDR3 runs to 16 residues. CDR1 KGHDR and CDR2 SFDVKD come from the germline V gene. Deletions cut 1 base from V and 1 base from J, with 9 bases between. Here the CDR3 reads CATSDLSRENTGELFF. CDR3 sequence (DNA): TGTGCCACCAGTGATTTAAGCAGGGAGAACACCGGGGAGCTGTTTTTT.

This clonotype was seen at least ten times. This sequence joins TRBV12-3 or TRBV12-4 and TRBJ2-6; no firm D call. CDR3 size: 16 residues. Trimming pared 5 bases from V and 0 bases from J, leaving 11 bases between. The CDR3 sequence is CASSPLVPSGANVLTF. The CDR3, as DNA: TGTGCCAGCAGTCCATTGGTTCCCTCTGGGGCCAACGTCCTGACTTTC.

This clonotype has ten or more counts. This chain joins TRBV12-3 or TRBV12-4 and TRBJ1-5, with a weak D call TRBD1 (6 bases). V lost 5 bases and J 6 bases, leaving 14 bases between the germline ends. The CDR3 is made up of 14 amino acids. In DNA form, the CDR3 reads TGTGCCAGCAGTGAGCAGGGGCCCTTTCAGCCCCAGCATTTT. It yields the protein CASSEQGPFQPQHF.

This clonotype was observed many times. The J gene is TRBJ2-5, the V gene TRBV7-2, with D perhaps matching TRBD2 (5 bases). The germline V gene has CDR1 SGHTA and CDR2 FQGNSA. CDR3 length equals 12 residues. Trimming took 8 bases from V and 5 from J, leaving 12 bases between them. CDR3 nucleotide sequence: TGTGCCAGCCAAGCCAGAGGGGAGACCCAGTACTTC. Protein: CASQARGETQYF.

This clonotype has just a few counts. The chain links TRBV7-2 to TRBJ2-4; a weak D match, TRBD2 (5 bases). Trimming removed 4 bases from V and 6 bases from J, with 19 bases in between. CDR1 and CDR2 from the germline V gene are SGHTA and FQGNSA. The CDR3 is made up of 16 amino acids. The DNA of the CDR3 is TGTGCCAGCAGCTCCCCGCGGCGCGCGGGCGGAAACATTCAGTACTTC. It codes for CASSSPRRAGGNIQYF.

This clonotype appeared a single time. V gene TRBV11-2 combines with J gene TRBJ2-2, with TRBD2 identical over 8 bases. Unmatched junction bases numbered 13, after V lost 4 bases and J lost 3 bases. The CDR3 totals 18 residues. Germline CDR1 SGHAT, CDR2 FQNNGV. In DNA, the CDR3 is TGTGCCAGCAGCTACCGCGGGACTAGTGGTTCGTACACCGGGGAGCTGTTTTTT. It encodes CASSYRGTSGSYTGELFF.

At least ten counts were recorded for this clonotype. CDR3 sequence: CASSQGEASGQETQYF. For the CDR3, the DNA is TGTGCCAGCAGCCAAGGCGAAGCTAGCGGACAAGAGACCCAGTACTTC. The chain employs TRBV3-1 and TRBJ2-5; 7 bases agree with TRBD2. The CDR3 has 16 amino acids. V lost 1 base to trimming and J lost 2 bases; unmatched junction nucleotides: 7. Germline loops: CDR1 LGHDT, CDR2 YNNKEL (reference sequence).